The 10 T cell receptor beta chains in this list originate from one sample, sequenced in a study of T cells after yellow fever vaccination. TCRdb re-called the 5' RACE reads with MiXCR, one entry per CDR3 protein. The sample contains just under 600,000 distinct CDR3 sequences, approximately 15% of which appear only once. The starting material was PBMCs, obtained on the day of the yellow fever booster vaccination. These receptor sequences come from a man under 40 who received the YFV17D yellow fever vaccine.

This chain links TRBV9 with TRBJ2-7; D may be TRBD2 (7 bases). This CDR3 comprises 15 residues. Trimming took off 7 bases at V and 3 bases at J, with 20 bases between the two ends. Germline values: CDR1 SGDLS, CDR2 YYNGEE. For the CDR3, the DNA is TGTGCCAGCGGCCCCTCTGGAGGGGGGGGCTACGAGCAGTACTTC. Amino acids: CASGPSGGGGYEQYF.

V gene TRBV5-4 combines with J gene TRBJ2-7, with D tentatively TRBD1 (6 bases). The V and J ends lost 4 bases and 2 bases respectively, with 13 bases between them. The V gene's germline CDR1 is SGHNT and CDR2 YYREEE (reference sequence). CDR3 size: 14 residues. The CDR3 DNA sequence: TGTGCCAGCAGCGGCTCCGGGACAACCTACGAGCAGTACTTC. The encoded protein is CASSGSGTTYEQYF.

There are many counts of this clonotype. This chain connects TRBV20-1 to TRBJ1-4, with 7 bases fitting TRBD1. Germline V lookup: CDR1 DFQATT, CDR2 SNEGSKA (reference sequence). CDR3 length: 13 amino acids. V dropped 5 bases and J dropped 1; count of bases not matched to a gene: 1. CDR3 protein: CSAPGGTNEKLFF. CDR3 bases: TGCAGTGCTCCAGGGGGAACTAATGAAAAACTGTTTTTT.

The CDR3 DNA is TGTGCCAGCAGCTTGGGAACGGTTGACACTGAAGCTTTCTTT. Its protein is CASSLGTVDTEAFF. The chain uses TRBV5-6 and TRBJ1-1; D unresolved. The germline V and J ends were trimmed by 0 bases and 3 bases, with 9 bases remaining between them. The CDR3 runs to 14 residues. The germline gives CDR1 SGHDT, CDR2 YYEEEE.

This chain connects TRBV29-1 to TRBJ1-1; D is ambiguous. The length of the CDR3 is 15 residues. The germline V gene has CDR1 SQVTM and CDR2 ANQGSEA. The V and J ends lost 6 bases and 1 base respectively, with 18 bases between them. CDR3 sequence (DNA): TGCAGCGTCTCCGGCGCAGGTGGAGGGAACACTGAAGCTTTCTTT. This codes for CSVSGAGGGNTEAFF. Full variable domain (rest looked up from reference TRBV29-1 and TRBJ1-1): SAVISQKPSRDICQRGTSLTIQCQVDSQVTMMFWYRQQPGQSLTLIATANQGSEATYESGFVIDKFPISRPNLTFSTLTVSNMSPEDSSIYLCSVSGAGGGNTEAFFGQGTRLTVV.

This clonotype was seen more than once but under ten times. This chain joins TRBV6-5 and TRBJ2-7; D is tentatively TRBD1 or TRBD2 (6 bases each). The V end lost 2 bases, the J end lost 0 bases, and 17 bases lay between the germline ends. Germline V lookup: CDR1 MNHEY, CDR2 SVGAGI. This CDR3 is built from 17 residues. CDR3 in DNA: TGTGCCAGCAGTTACGAGGGGGGACAACTCGGCTCCTACGAGCAGTACTTC. Translating it yields CASSYEGGQLGSYEQYF.

The chain has TRBV5-4 and TRBJ1-4; 9 nucleotides match TRBD1. The V gene end was trimmed by 4 bases and the J gene end by 5 bases; junction bases not matched to a gene: 6. Germline CDR1 and CDR2: SGHNT and YYREEE (reference sequence). The CDR3 is 15 amino acids. The CDR3 sequence: CASSIRDRENEKLFF. The CDR3 nucleotides are TGTGCCAGCAGCATCCGGGACAGGGAGAATGAAAAACTGTTTTTT.

The sample holds many counts of this clonotype. The J gene is TRBJ2-5, the V gene TRBV29-1; D might be TRBD1 or TRBD2, each matching 5 bases. From germline, CDR1 is SQVTM and CDR2 ANQGSEA. This CDR3 contains 12 residues. Trimming took off 3 bases at V and 7 bases at J, with 12 bases between the two ends. The CDR3 nucleotides read TGCAGCGTTGACAGGGACGGTGGGACCCAGTACTTC. This codes for CSVDRDGGTQYF.

This sequence joins TRBV18 and TRBJ2-5; 13 bases are a match to TRBD2. The CDR3 consists of 16 residues. V lost 4 bases, J lost 5 bases, and 7 bases stayed unmatched. Looked up from germline, CDR1 is KGHSH and CDR2 is LQKENI. CDR3: CASSLGLAGAVETQYF. CDR3 bases: TGTGCCAGCTCACTCGGACTAGCGGGAGCAGTTGAGACCCAGTACTTC. Full variable domain (missing parts from reference TRBV18 and TRBJ2-5): NAGVMQNPRHLVRRRGQEARLRCSPMKGHSHVYWYRQLPEEGLKFMVYLQKENIIDESGMPKERFSAEFPKEGPSILRIQQVVRGDSAAYFCASSLGLAGAVETQYFGPGTRLLVL.

This clonotype was observed a few times. This rearrangement joins TRBV2 to TRBJ2-3, with TRBD2 matching over 9 bases. Germline V lookup: CDR1 SNHLY, CDR2 FYNNEI. The junction had 5 bases not matched to a gene; V was cut back by 7 bases and J by 0 bases. The CDR3 is 15 amino acids. CDR3 sequence reads: CASNRLAVSTDTQYF. CDR3 bases: TGTGCCAGCAACAGACTAGCGGTCAGCACAGATACGCAGTATTTT. The full variable domain, completed using reference TRBV2 and TRBJ2-3, is EPEVTQTPSHQVTQMGQEVILRCVPISNHLYFYWYRQILGQKVEFLVSFYNNEISEKSEIFDDQFSVERPDGSNFTLKIRSTKLEDSAMYFCASNRLAVSTDTQYFGPGTRLTVL.